This entry lists 29 T cell receptor beta chains sequenced from one sample in a study of blood T cells in healthy people across ages. A second PCR, run for roughly 7 to 11 cycles, used a sample-barcoded 5' primer plus a J-beta primer mix. TCRdb ran MiXCR on the 5' RACE reads and lists one entry per CDR3 protein. The sample lists 900,000 to 950,000 distinct CDR3 sequences; about 28% were seen once. The sample was also reused in another study, on T cells of mothers and their children.

The sequencing input was blood. The receptors were gathered from a woman aged 35 to 49 in good health.

At least ten counts were recorded for this clonotype. This rearrangement joins TRBV12-3 or TRBV12-4 to TRBJ1-2; TRBD1 is a possible D gene (6 bases). The CDR3 runs 15 residues. Trimming took off 6 bases at V and 2 bases at J, with 16 bases between the two ends. CDR3: CASREGDTLNYGYTF. The DNA for the CDR3 is TGTGCCAGCAGGGAAGGGGACACGCTGAACTATGGCTACACCTTC.

On this clonotype: An end of the junction does not agree with germline; a read error may underlie this. In nucleotides, the CDR3 is TGTGCCAGCAGCTTGGATCCCGGGACACCAATCTATAATTCGCCCCTCCACTTT. This sequence encodes CASSLDPGTPIYNSPLHF. The chain recombines TRBV5-5 with TRBJ1-6; D is perhaps TRBD1 (6 bases). CDR1 and CDR2 from the germline V gene are SGHKS and YYEKEE (reference sequence). The CDR3 sequence is 18 residues long.

The sample holds many counts of this clonotype. V and J are TRBV7-9 and TRBJ2-7, with D unclear. CDR3 length: 12 residues. V was cut by 5 bases and J by 2 bases, with 7 bases left in between. Germline loops: CDR1 SEHNR, CDR2 FQNEAQ (reference sequence). CDR3 sequence: CASSVSAYEQYF. Here the CDR3 DNA reads TGTGCCAGCAGCGTGAGTGCCTACGAGCAGTACTTC.

CDR3 sequence reads: CASSSQTGYEQFF. DNA for the CDR3: TGTGCCAGCAGCTCCCAAACAGGGTATGAGCAGTTCTTC. The chain has TRBV7-2 and TRBJ2-1, with a tentative D call TRBD1 (6 bases). This CDR3 spans 13 amino acids. The V and J ends lost 4 bases and 8 bases respectively, with 12 bases between them. Germline V gene lookup returns CDR1 SGHTA and CDR2 FQGNSA.

The J gene is TRBJ2-7, the V gene TRBV6-1; perhaps D is TRBD1 or TRBD2 (5 bases each). Germline V CDR1 and CDR2: MNHNS, SASEGT. This CDR3 is built from 15 residues. V lost 2 bases to trimming and J lost 2 bases, with 13 bases between them. The CDR3 DNA is TGTGCCAGCAGTGAATGGGGGACCGGGACCTACGAGCAGTACTTC. Translated: CASSEWGTGTYEQYF.

Regarding this clonotype: A much larger clone differs from this one at a single base, so this may be a read error. The CDR3 bases are TGTGCCAGCAGCGGACAGAGGACGGGGAACACTGAAGCTTTCTTT. Translated: CASSGQRTGNTEAFF. V gene TRBV7-2 combines with J gene TRBJ1-1; the D gene is possibly TRBD1 (6 bases). V lost 5 bases, J lost 1 base, and 14 bases lay in between. Per the germline V gene, CDR1 is SGHTA and CDR2 is FQGNSA. The CDR3 runs to 15 residues.

This clonotype appeared a few times. The chain carries TRBV7-2 and TRBJ2-7; D not certain. This CDR3 has 14 amino acids. Germline V gene lookup returns CDR1 SGHTA and CDR2 FQGNSA. V gave up 5 bases and J gave up 3 bases, with 14 bases separating them. The CDR3 sequence: CASSLEMWGYEQYF. The DNA for the CDR3 is TGTGCCAGCAGCCTCGAGATGTGGGGCTACGAGCAGTACTTC.

This clonotype was detected a few times. The chain recombines TRBV5-4 with TRBJ2-5; 12 bases are a match to TRBD2. J gave up 0 bases and V 3 bases, and 3 bases lay outside the gene matches. Germline V lookup: CDR1 SGHNT, CDR2 YYREEE (reference sequence). This CDR3 region has 16 residues. In DNA, the CDR3 is TGTGCCAGCAGCTCAACTAGCGGGAGGTACCAAGAGACCCAGTACTTC. It codes for CASSSTSGRYQETQYF.

The table lists this clonotype with a few counts. The rearrangement links TRBV4-3 to TRBJ1-6; 8 positions agree with TRBD1. Germline CDR1 is LGHNA and CDR2 is YSLEER. The junction had 10 bases not matched to a gene; V was cut back by 0 bases and J by 6 bases. The length of the CDR3 is 18 residues. The CDR3 protein is CASSQDRQGALVNSPLHF. The CDR3 region has the DNA TGCGCCAGCAGCCAAGATCGCCAGGGGGCATTAGTTAATTCACCCCTCCACTTT.

In this sample, this clonotype turned up many times. V gene TRBV29-1 combines with J gene TRBJ2-5, with 7 nucleotides matching TRBD2. The CDR3 has 14 residues. The V segment lost 6 bases and the J segment 1 base; nucleotides outside the gene matches: 8. Germline V CDR1 and CDR2: SQVTM, ANQGSEA. As DNA, the CDR3 is TGCAGCGTCCCTAAGGCGGGGGTCCAAGAGACCCAGTACTTC. It translates to CSVPKAGVQETQYF. The whole variable domain, remainder taken from reference TRBV29-1 and TRBJ2-5, is SAVISQKPSRDICQRGTSLTIQCQVDSQVTMMFWYRQQPGQSLTLIATANQGSEATYESGFVIDKFPISRPNLTFSTLTVSNMSPEDSSIYLCSVPKAGVQETQYFGPGTRLLVL.

The chain employs TRBV28 and TRBJ1-5; D ambiguous. V lost 4 bases and J lost 3, with 16 bases in between. The CDR3 has 16 residues. Germline V gene lookup returns CDR1 MDHEN and CDR2 SYDVKM. CDR3 region: CASSSTWQLTNQPQHF. CDR3 nucleotides: TGTGCCAGCAGTTCGACTTGGCAGCTGACCAATCAGCCCCAGCATTTT.

The chain couples TRBV20-1 to TRBJ1-2; the D gene is possibly TRBD1 (6 bases). Trimming removed 1 base at V and 1 base at J, with 10 bases between. The CDR3 covers 14 residues. Germline V CDR1 and CDR2: DFQATT, SNEGSKA (reference sequence). CDR3 in amino acids: CSARAEGGNYGYTF. The DNA of the CDR3 is TGCAGTGCTAGAGCGGAGGGGGGTAACTATGGCTACACCTTC.

The rearrangement uses TRBV2 and TRBJ1-1, with D unresolved. V was shortened by 1 base and J by 7 bases, with 13 bases between the two germline ends. CDR3 size: 14 residues. Germline V gene lookup returns CDR1 SNHLY and CDR2 FYNNEI. CDR3 bases: TGTGCCAGCAGTGAAGGGTTAACCGCCGTTGAAGCTTTCTTT. It codes for CASSEGLTAVEAFF.

The V gene is TRBV20-1, the J gene TRBJ2-5, with D tentatively TRBD2 (6 bases). V dropped 0 bases and J dropped 11 bases, with 19 bases sitting between them. The CDR3 is made up of 14 amino acids. Germline values: CDR1 DFQATT, CDR2 SNEGSKA (reference sequence). The DNA of the CDR3 is TGCAGTGCTAGAGAACGGGACTGGCCCTACAAGCAGTACTTC. Translating gives CSARERDWPYKQYF.

This clonotype was counted ten times or more. The rearrangement joins TRBV20-1 to TRBJ1-5; 7 nucleotides match TRBD1. Germline V gene lookup returns CDR1 DFQATT and CDR2 SNEGSKA (reference sequence). The CDR3 has 14 residues. V was clipped by 3 bases and J by 5 bases; unmatched bases: 7. The CDR3 protein is CSARLPGQHQPQHF. The CDR3 region has the DNA TGCAGTGCTAGGTTACCGGGACAGCATCAGCCCCAGCATTTT.

This clonotype turned up a few times. CDR3 nucleotide sequence: TGTGCCAGCAGTTCGGCCTCCGTCTCAGAGAATTCACCCCTCCACTTT. Encoded protein: CASSSASVSENSPLHF. This chain connects TRBV27 to TRBJ1-6; D remains ambiguous. The CDR3 extends over 16 amino acids. Germline V gives CDR1 MNHEY, CDR2 SMNVEV (reference sequence). V was cut by 4 bases and J by 7 bases, with 17 bases left in between.

This clonotype was detected many times. Germline is not matched at one junction end, which may reflect a read error. The V and J genes are TRBV4-1 and TRBJ2-7, with D possibly called TRBD1 or TRBD2 (6 bases each). Germline V gene sequence: CDR1 MGHRA, CDR2 YSYEKL. The CDR3 runs to 16 residues. This CDR3 is CTSSQEGGQGRYEQYF. The CDR3 DNA reads TGCACCAGCAGCCAAGAGGGGGGACAAGGACGCTACGAGCAGTACTTC.

The chain is built from TRBV7-9 and TRBJ2-1; perhaps TRBD1 as D (6 bases). Germline values: CDR1 SEHNR, CDR2 FQNEAQ (reference sequence). The ends were cut back, 7 bases at V and 5 bases at J, with 24 bases in the middle. This CDR3 region has 17 residues. CDR3 DNA: TGTGCCAGCAACCGGGTAATAGGGGGTGAAATTGACAATGAGCAGTTCTTC. It is translated as CASNRVIGGEIDNEQFF.

This clonotype was detected many times. V is TRBV25-1 and J is TRBJ1-1, with D uncertain. Trimming took off 5 bases at V and 0 bases at J, with 10 bases between the two ends. The CDR3 spans 14 residues. The germline CDR1 and CDR2 sequences are MGHDK and SYGVNS. The CDR3 DNA follows: TGTGCCAGCAGTCCCCAGACAATGAACACTGAAGCTTTCTTT. It codes for CASSPQTMNTEAFF.

In nucleotides, the CDR3 is TGTGCCAGCAGCTCACGGCTGGGGATCCAAGAGACCCAGTACTTC. As protein: CASSSRLGIQETQYF. This sequence joins TRBV11-1 and TRBJ2-5; no reliable D call. Trimming removed 4 bases at V and 1 base at J, with 13 bases between. The CDR3 has 15 residues. Germline V gene data show CDR1 as SGHAT and CDR2 as FQDESV (reference sequence).

This rearrangement joins TRBV9 to TRBJ1-2, with unresolved D. V dropped 3 bases and J dropped 0 bases, with 15 bases sitting between them. The CDR3 consists of 16 residues. Germline lookup yields CDR1 SGDLS and CDR2 YYNGEE. CDR3 nucleotide sequence: TGTGCCAGCAGCGCCTCTGAACATGGAGCTAACTATGGCTACACCTTC. Translated, it gives CASSASEHGANYGYTF.

This clonotype was seen more than once but under ten times. The chain employs TRBV5-1 and TRBJ1-4, with D possibly TRBD1 on 6 matching bases. This CDR3 has 16 residues. V lost 4 bases to trimming and J lost 2 bases, with 15 bases between them. Germline V gene lookup returns CDR1 SGHRS and CDR2 YFSETQ. CDR3 coding DNA: TGCGCCAGCAGCGACGGACAGTCACCGACTAATGAAAAACTGTTTTTT. Its translation is CASSDGQSPTNEKLFF.

This clonotype was seen at least ten times. V and J are TRBV10-3 and TRBJ2-1, with a weak D call TRBD1 (5 bases). This CDR3 is 13 amino acids long. V was pared by 6 bases and J by 2 bases, with 8 bases between. From germline, CDR1 is ENHRY and CDR2 SYGVKD. This chain's CDR3 is CAISETAYNEQFF. CDR3 nucleotides: TGTGCCATCAGCGAGACAGCCTACAATGAGCAGTTCTTC.

This chain links TRBV5-1 with TRBJ1-2; the D is unclear. Germline CDR1 reads SGHRS; CDR2 reads YFSETQ. V was trimmed by 5 bases and J by 4 bases, leaving 12 bases between them. CDR3 size: 13 residues. The CDR3 sequence: CASRTDWSYGYTF. The CDR3 DNA reads TGCGCCAGCAGGACGGACTGGAGCTATGGCTACACCTTC.

This clonotype showed up many times. The chain combines TRBV6-6 with TRBJ2-7; D not certain. The CDR3 loop spans 12 amino acids. Germline V lookup: CDR1 MNHNY, CDR2 SVGAGI (reference sequence). V was shortened by 0 bases and J by 2 bases, with 2 bases between the two germline ends. The CDR3 DNA sequence: TGTGCCAGCAGTTACTCCCCCTACGAGCAGTACTTC. Its protein is CASSYSPYEQYF.

The sample holds a few counts of this clonotype. The J gene is TRBJ2-7, the V gene TRBV2, with 7 bases fitting TRBD1. CDR1 is SNHLY, CDR2 FYNNEI, per germline. The V gene end was trimmed by 6 bases and the J gene end by 3 bases; junction bases not matched to a gene: 8. CDR3 length equals 14 residues. The DNA of the CDR3 is TGTGCCAGCAGCAGGAACAGGGGAAACTACGAGCAGTACTTC. This translates into CASSRNRGNYEQYF.

This clonotype occurred many times. J is TRBJ2-3 and V is TRBV7-2; D is unclear. Per germline, CDR1 SGHTA and CDR2 FQGNSA. Trimming took off 5 bases at V and 2 bases at J, with 5 bases between the two ends. The CDR3 has 12 residues. CDR3 residues: CASSHDTDTQYF. In DNA form, the CDR3 reads TGTGCCAGCAGCCACGACACAGATACGCAGTATTTT.

This chain connects TRBV7-2 to TRBJ2-3; 7 nucleotides agree with TRBD2. The V and J ends lost 5 bases and 2 bases, in that order; junction bases with no gene match: 7. Looked up from germline, CDR1 is SGHTA and CDR2 is FQGNSA. The CDR3 runs to 15 residues. CDR3 sequence (DNA): TGTGCCAGCAGCGGGACTACGGCCTACACAGATACGCAGTATTTT. It specifies CASSGTTAYTDTQYF.

Note on this clonotype: A read error is possible here, since a much larger clone lies one base away. The chain links TRBV20-1 to TRBJ2-7; D not resolved. There are 13 residues in the CDR3. Germline V gene sequence: CDR1 DFQATT, CDR2 SNEGSKA (reference sequence). CDR3 sequence (DNA): TGCGGTGCTAGTCCCACGGGCTCCCACGAGCAGTACTTC. Its translation: CGASPTGSHEQYF.